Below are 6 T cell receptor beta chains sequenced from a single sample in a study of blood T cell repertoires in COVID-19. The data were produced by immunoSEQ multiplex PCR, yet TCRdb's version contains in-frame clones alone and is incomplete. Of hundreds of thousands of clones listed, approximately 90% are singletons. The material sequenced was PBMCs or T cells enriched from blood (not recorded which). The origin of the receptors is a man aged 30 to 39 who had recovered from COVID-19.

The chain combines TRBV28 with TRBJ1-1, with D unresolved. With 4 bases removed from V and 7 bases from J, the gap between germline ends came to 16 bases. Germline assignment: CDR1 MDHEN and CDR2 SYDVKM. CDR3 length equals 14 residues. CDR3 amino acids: CASSSPAPRVEAFF. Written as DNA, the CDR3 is TGTGCCAGCAGTTCCCCAGCCCCTAGAGTTGAAGCTTTCTTT.

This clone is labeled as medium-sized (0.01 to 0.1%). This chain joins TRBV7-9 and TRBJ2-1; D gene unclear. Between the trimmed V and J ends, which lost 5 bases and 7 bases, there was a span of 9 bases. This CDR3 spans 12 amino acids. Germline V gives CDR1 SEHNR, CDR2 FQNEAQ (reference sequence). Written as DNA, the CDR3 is TGTGCCAGCAGCCGGTATGAGAATGAGCAGTTCTTC. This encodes CASSRYENEQFF. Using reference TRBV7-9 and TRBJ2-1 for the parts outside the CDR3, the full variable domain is DTGVSQNPRHKITKRGQNVTFRCDPISEHNRLYWYRQTLGQGPEFLTYFQNEAQLEKSRLLSDRFSAERPKGSFSTLEIQRTEQGDSAMYLCASSRYENEQFFGPGTRLTVL.

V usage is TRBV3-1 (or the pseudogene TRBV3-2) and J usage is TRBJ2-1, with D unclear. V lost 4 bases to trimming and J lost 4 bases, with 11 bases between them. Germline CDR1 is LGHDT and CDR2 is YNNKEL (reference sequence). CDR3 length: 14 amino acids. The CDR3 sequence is CASSLSRGYNEQFF. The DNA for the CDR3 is TGTGCCAGCAGCCTATCGCGCGGTTACAATGAGCAGTTCTTC.

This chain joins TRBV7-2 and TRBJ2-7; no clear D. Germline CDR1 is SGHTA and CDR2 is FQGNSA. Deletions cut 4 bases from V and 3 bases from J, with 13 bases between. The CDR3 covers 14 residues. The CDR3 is CASSSHPINYEQYF. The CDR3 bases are TGTGCCAGCAGCTCCCACCCTATAAACTACGAGCAGTACTTC.

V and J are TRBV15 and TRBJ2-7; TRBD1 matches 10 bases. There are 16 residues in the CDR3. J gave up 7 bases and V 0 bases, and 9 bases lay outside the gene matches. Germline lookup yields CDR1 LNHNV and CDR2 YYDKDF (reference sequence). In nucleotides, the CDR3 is TGTGCCACCAGCAGAGATAGACAGGGGGCTTCTTTTGAGCAGTACTTC. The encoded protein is CATSRDRQGASFEQYF. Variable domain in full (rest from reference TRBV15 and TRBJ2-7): DAMVIQNPRYQVTQFGKPVTLSCSQTLNHNVMYWYQQKSSQAPKLLFHYYDKDFNNEADTPDNFQSRRPNTSFCFLDIRSPGLGDTAMYLCATSRDRQGASFEQYFGPGTRLTVT.

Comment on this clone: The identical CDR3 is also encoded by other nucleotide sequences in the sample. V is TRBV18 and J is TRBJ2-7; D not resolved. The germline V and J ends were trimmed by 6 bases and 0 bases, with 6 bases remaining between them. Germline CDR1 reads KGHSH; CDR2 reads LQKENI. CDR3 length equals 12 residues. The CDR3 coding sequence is TGTGCCAGCTCGCCCAGCTCCTACGAGCAGTACTTC. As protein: CASSPSSYEQYF.